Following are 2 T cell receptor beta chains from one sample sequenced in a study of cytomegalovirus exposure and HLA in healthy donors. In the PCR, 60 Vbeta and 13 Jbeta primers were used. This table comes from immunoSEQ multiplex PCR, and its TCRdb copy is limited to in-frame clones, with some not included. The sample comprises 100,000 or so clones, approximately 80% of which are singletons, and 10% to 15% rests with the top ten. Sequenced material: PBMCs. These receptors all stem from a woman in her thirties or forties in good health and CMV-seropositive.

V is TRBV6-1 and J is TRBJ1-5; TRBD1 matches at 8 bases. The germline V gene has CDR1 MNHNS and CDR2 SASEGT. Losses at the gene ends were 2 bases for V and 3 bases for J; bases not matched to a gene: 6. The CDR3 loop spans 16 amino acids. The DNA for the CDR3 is TGTGCCAGCAGTGAATGGACAGGGTACGACAATCAGCCCCAGCATTTT. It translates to CASSEWTGYDNQPQHF.

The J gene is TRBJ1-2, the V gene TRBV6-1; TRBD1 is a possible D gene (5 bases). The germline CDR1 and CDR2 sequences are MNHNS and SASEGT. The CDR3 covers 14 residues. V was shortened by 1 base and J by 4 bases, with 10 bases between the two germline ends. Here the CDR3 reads CASSEEGRGYGYTF. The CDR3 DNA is TGTGCCAGCAGTGAAGAGGGGCGCGGCTATGGCTACACCTTC.